The rows below give T cell receptor beta chains drawn from one sample of a study of response to subunit inactivated influenza vaccine. TCRdb reanalysed the RT-PCR reads using MiXCR and keeps one entry per CDR3 protein. The sample lists about 570,000 distinct CDR3 sequences; over 9% were seen once. These data were also reused for a study on T cells expressing NK-cell markers.

Here the sequenced sample was PBMCs from blood, taken on the day of vaccination. These receptors all come from a man in his forties or fifties who received an inactivated influenza vaccine. Both conserved end residues are part of each CDR3. D genes are given only for firm matches. Clone size is given for some rows only: seen once, a few or many times, or a class if the clone is expanded.

d_call | cdr3_length | clone_size | j_call | v_call | cdr3_nt | cdr3_aa
NA | 13 | few | TRBJ1-2 | TRBV29-1 | TGCAGCGTTTTCACAGGTTATAACTATGGCTACACCTTC | CSVFTGYNYGYTF
TRBD1 | 14 | few | TRBJ2-5 | TRBV15 | TGTGCCACCAGCAAAGGACAGGTCCAAGAGACCCAGTACTTC | CATSKGQVQETQYF
TRBD2 | 20 | many | TRBJ2-3 | TRBV7-3 | TGTGCCAGCAGCCTAACGTATCCGGGAGGGCCTATGGCGGGCACAGATACGCAGTATTTT | CASSLTYPGGPMAGTDTQYF
TRBD2 | 14 | NA | TRBJ2-5 | TRBV2 | TGTGCCAGCTCTACCGGGGGGGGCGCAGAGACCCAGTACTTC | CASSTGGGAETQYF
NA | 13 | many | TRBJ2-1 | TRBV20-1 | TGCAGTGCTCGACAGAGCTCCTACAATGAGCAGTTCTTC | CSARQSSYNEQFF
NA | 14 | NA | TRBJ2-1 | TRBV6-1 | TGTGCCAGCAGAGACAATGCCACCTACAATGAGCAGTTCTTC | CASRDNATYNEQFF
NA | 16 | NA | TRBJ2-7 | TRBV6-2/TRBV6-3 | TGTGCCAGCACCCAAACCTGGAGAATAGGGTCCTACGAGCAGTACTTC | CASTQTWRIGSYEQYF
NA | 15 | NA | TRBJ2-1 | TRBV9 | TGTGCCAGCAGGGCCGGGCCAGGGTCCTACAATGAGCAGTTCTTC | CASRAGPGSYNEQFF
TRBD2 | 12 | many | TRBJ2-1 | TRBV29-1 | TGCAGCGTTGAGGGTAGCGGGAAGGAGCAGTTCTTC | CSVEGSGKEQFF
TRBD1 | 15 | many | TRBJ1-2 | TRBV5-6 | TGTGCCAGCAGCGGGTTCGGGACAGGCGGCCATGGCTACACCTTC | CASSGFGTGGHGYTF
TRBD1 | 17 | many | TRBJ1-6 | TRBV12-3/TRBV12-4 | TGTGCCAGCAGTCCTGGACAGGGGGCCGTGGGCAATTCACCCCTCCACTTT | CASSPGQGAVGNSPLHF
NA | 12 | few | TRBJ2-1 | TRBV6-1 | TGTGCCAGCAGGCAGGGGAGAATTGAGCAGTTCTTC | CASRQGRIEQFF
TRBD1 | 14 | NA | TRBJ1-2 | TRBV20-1 | TGCAGCCCGCTAGAGAGAACAGGGGGCTATGGCTACACCTTC | CSPLERTGGYGYTF